Below are 4 T cell receptor beta chains sequenced from a single sample in a study of blood T cells in healthy people across ages. The second PCR ran 7 to 11 cycles with a sample-barcoded 5' primer and J-beta primers. Using its own MiXCR run on the 5' RACE reads, TCRdb lists one record per CDR3 protein. The sample shows hundreds of thousands of distinct CDR3 sequences, more than 55% of them seen only once. Material: blood. These receptors were obtained from a middle-aged man in good health.

The chain joins TRBV10-3 to TRBJ1-1; D unresolved. CDR3 size: 14 residues. CDR1 and CDR2 from the germline V gene are ENHRY and SYGVKD. Trimming removed 2 bases at V and 0 bases at J, with 7 bases between. In DNA form, the CDR3 reads TGTGCCATCAGTGAGGGCAGAGTGAACACTGAAGCTTTCTTT. This sequence encodes CAISEGRVNTEAFF.

V and J are TRBV5-1 and TRBJ2-3, with 10 bases identical to TRBD2. With 2 bases clipped from V and 1 base from J, the junction kept 4 bases outside the gene matches. CDR3 length: 16 amino acids. The germline CDR1 and CDR2 sequences are SGHRS and YFSETQ. In nucleotides, the CDR3 is TGCGCCAGCAGCTTTCGAGGGACTAGCGGCACAGATACGCAGTATTTT. Translation: CASSFRGTSGTDTQYF.

J is TRBJ2-1 and V is TRBV5-1; D is unresolved. Trimming pared 5 bases from V and 5 bases from J, leaving 2 bases between. This CDR3 contains 10 residues. The germline V gene encodes CDR1 SGHRS and CDR2 YFSETQ. CDR3 residues: CASRDNEQFF. In DNA, the CDR3 is TGCGCCAGCAGAGACAATGAGCAGTTCTTC.

The chain employs TRBV28 and TRBJ2-7, with 8 bases aligning to TRBD1. With V trimmed by 6 bases and J by 5 bases, 6 bases remained unmatched. The CDR3 spans 13 residues. Germline V gives CDR1 MDHEN, CDR2 SYDVKM. Written as DNA, the CDR3 is TGTGCCAGCAGAAGGACAGGGTCCCACGAGCAGTACTTC. Amino acid sequence: CASRRTGSHEQYF.